Sequencing of this T cell receptor (beta chain) was carried out in a study of blood T cell repertoires in COVID-19. At the level of the study: Samples came from the United States, Italy and Spain, spanning acute and convalescent COVID-19. PBMCs, B-cell-depleted T cells, or T cells were the source of the cDNA or gDNA that made up the material.

Per the original data handling: How many nucleated cells were present was estimated from reference gene primer amplification. Only in-frame clones appear in the TCRdb table, and some are missing; sequencing was by immunoSEQ multiplex PCR. That table furnishes V, J and clone size, whereas the DNA furnished D and trimming. Seen here are fewer than 140,000 clones, 70% to 75% observed once, and the top ten hold roughly 0.86%. The CDR3 has 12 amino acids. In germline, CDR1 is SGHTA, CDR2 FQGNSA. The V end lost 3 bases, the J end lost 7 bases, and 7 bases lay between the germline ends. This receptor was identified in a human donor with acute or convalescent COVID-19. The donor label of this sample is uncertain. This chain links TRBV7-2 with TRBJ2-4; possibly TRBD2 for D (6 bases). Sequencing used peripheral blood. DNA for the CDR3: TGTGCCAGCAGCTTCGCGGGGAACATTCAGTACTTC. It translates to CASSFAGNIQYF.